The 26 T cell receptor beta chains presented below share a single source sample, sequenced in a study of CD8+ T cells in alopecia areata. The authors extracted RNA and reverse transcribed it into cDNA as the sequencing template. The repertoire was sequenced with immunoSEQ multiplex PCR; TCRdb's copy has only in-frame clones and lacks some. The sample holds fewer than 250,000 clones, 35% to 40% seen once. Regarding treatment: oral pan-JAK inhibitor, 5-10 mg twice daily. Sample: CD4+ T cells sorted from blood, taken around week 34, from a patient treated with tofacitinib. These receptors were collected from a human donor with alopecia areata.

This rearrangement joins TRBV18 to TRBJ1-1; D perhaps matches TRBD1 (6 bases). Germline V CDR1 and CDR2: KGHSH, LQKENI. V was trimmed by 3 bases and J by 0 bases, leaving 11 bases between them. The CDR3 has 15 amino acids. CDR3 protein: CASSPQWGLNTEAFF. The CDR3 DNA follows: TGTGCCAGCTCACCGCAATGGGGGCTGAACACTGAAGCTTTCTTT.

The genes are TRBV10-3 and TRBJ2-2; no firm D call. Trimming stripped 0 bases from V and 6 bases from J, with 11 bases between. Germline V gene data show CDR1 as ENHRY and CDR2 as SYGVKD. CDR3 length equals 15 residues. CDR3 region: CAISESTTGSGELFF. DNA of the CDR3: TGTGCCATCAGTGAGTCGACCACGGGTTCCGGGGAGCTGTTTTTT.

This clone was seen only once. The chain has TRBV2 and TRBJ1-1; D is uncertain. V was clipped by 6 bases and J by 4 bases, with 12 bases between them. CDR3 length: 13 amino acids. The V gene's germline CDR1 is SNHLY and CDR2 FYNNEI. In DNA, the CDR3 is TGTGCCAGCAGCCTCGACCGTAGCACTGAAGCTTTCTTT. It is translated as CASSLDRSTEAFF.

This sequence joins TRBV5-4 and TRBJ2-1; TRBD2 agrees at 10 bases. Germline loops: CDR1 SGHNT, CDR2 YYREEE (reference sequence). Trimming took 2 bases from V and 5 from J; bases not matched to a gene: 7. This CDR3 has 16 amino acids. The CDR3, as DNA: TGTGCCAGCAGCTTTTATAGCGGGGGGATTAACAATGAGCAGTTCTTC. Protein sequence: CASSFYSGGINNEQFF.

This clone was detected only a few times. The CDR3: CASIMSGPLGEQFF. In DNA, the CDR3 is TGCGCCAGCATTATGTCGGGGCCCCTCGGGGAGCAGTTCTTC. V usage is TRBV10-2 and J usage is TRBJ2-1; D assignment may be TRBD1 or TRBD2 (5 bases each). This CDR3 contains 14 residues. CDR1 and CDR2 from the germline V gene are WSHSY and SAAADI. V was pared by 7 bases and J by 10 bases, with 20 bases between.

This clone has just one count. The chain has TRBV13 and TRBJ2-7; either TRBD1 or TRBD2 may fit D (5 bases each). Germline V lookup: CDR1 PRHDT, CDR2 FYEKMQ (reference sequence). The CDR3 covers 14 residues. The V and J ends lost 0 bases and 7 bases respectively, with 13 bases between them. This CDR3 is CASSLGQRGLEQYF. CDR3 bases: TGTGCCAGCAGCTTAGGACAGAGGGGATTGGAGCAGTACTTC.

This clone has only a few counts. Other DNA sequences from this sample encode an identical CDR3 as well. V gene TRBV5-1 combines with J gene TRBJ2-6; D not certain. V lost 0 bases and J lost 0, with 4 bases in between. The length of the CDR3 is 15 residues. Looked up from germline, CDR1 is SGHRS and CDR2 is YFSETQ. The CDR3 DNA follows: TGCGCCAGCAGCTTGGGCATCTCTGGGGCCAACGTCCTGACTTTC. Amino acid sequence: CASSLGISGANVLTF.

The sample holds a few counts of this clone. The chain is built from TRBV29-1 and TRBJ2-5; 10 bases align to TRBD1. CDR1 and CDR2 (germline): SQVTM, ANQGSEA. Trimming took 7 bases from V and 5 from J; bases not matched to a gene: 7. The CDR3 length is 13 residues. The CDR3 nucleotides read TGCAGCGGAAGACAGGGGGCAGGGGAGACCCAGTACTTC. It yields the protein CSGRQGAGETQYF.

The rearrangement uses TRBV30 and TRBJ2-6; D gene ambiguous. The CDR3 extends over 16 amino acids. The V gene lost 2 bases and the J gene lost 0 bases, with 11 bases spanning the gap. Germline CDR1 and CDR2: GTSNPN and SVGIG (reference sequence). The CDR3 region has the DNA TGTGCCTGGAGTACCCACGATGGCTCTGGGGCCAACGTCCTGACTTTC. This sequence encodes CAWSTHDGSGANVLTF. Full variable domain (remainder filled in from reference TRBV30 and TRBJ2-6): SQTIHQWPATLVQPVGSPLSLECTVEGTSNPNLYWYRQAAGRGLQLLFYSVGIGQISSEVPQNLSASRPQDRQFILSSKKLLLSDSGFYLCAWSTHDGSGANVLTFGAGSRLTVL.

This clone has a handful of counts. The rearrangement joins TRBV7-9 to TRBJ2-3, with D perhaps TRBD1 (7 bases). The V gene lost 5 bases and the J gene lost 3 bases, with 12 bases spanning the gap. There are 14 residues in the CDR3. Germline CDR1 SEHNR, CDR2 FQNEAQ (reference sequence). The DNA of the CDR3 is TGTGCCAGCAGCACGCAGGGGGGTACAGATACGCAGTATTTT. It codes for CASSTQGGTDTQYF.

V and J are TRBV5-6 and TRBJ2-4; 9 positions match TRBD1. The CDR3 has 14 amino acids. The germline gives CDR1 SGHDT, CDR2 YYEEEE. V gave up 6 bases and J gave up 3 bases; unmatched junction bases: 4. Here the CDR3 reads CASTLTGGKNIQYF. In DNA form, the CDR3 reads TGTGCCAGCACCCTGACAGGGGGCAAAAACATTCAGTACTTC.

In DNA form, the CDR3 reads TGTGCCAGCAGTTACAACAGGGATCAGCCCCAGCATTTT. Its translation: CASSYNRDQPQHF. The chain combines TRBV6-5 with TRBJ1-5; tentatively, D is TRBD1 (6 bases). Trimming cost V 2 bases and J 5 bases, with 7 bases left between them. The CDR3 is 13 amino acids. Germline CDR1 and CDR2: MNHEY and SVGAGI.

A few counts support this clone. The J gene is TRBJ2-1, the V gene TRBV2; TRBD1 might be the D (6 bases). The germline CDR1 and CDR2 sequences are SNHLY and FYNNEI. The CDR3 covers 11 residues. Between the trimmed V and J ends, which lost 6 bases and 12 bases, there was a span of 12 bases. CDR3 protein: CASRSGGWQFF. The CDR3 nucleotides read TGTGCCAGCAGAAGTGGGGGCTGGCAGTTCTTC.

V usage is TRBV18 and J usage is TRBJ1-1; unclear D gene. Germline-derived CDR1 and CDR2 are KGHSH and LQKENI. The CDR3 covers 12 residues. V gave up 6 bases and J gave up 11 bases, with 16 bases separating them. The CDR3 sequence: CASSEGQDVAFF. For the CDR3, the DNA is TGTGCCAGCTCGGAAGGGCAAGACGTGGCTTTCTTT.

The CDR3 here is CASRTETTGELFF. CDR3 bases: TGTGCCAGCAGGACAGAGACTACCGGGGAGCTGTTTTTT. The V and J genes are TRBV6-1 and TRBJ2-2; maybe TRBD1 (5 bases). Germline V CDR1 and CDR2: MNHNS, SASEGT. V was trimmed by 6 bases and J by 5 bases, leaving 10 bases between them. The CDR3 is made up of 13 amino acids.

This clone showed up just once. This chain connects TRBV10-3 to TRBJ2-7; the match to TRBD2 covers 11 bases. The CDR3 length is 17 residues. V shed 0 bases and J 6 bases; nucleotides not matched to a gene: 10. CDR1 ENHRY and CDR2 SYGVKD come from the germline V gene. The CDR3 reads CAISESNSGRAYGEQYF. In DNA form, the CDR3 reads TGTGCCATCAGTGAGTCGAATAGCGGGAGGGCCTATGGCGAGCAGTACTTC.

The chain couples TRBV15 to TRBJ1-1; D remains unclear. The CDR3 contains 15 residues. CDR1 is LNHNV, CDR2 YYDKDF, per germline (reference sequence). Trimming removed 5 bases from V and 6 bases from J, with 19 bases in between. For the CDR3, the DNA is TGTGCCACCAGCCAAGGAGGGCCTAGAACCCCTGAAGCTTTCTTT. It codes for CATSQGGPRTPEAFF.

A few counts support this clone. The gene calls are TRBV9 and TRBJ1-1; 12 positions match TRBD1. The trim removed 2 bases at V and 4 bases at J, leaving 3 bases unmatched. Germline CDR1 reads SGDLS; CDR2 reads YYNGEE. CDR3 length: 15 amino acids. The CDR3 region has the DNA TGTGCCAGCAGCGTCGGGACAGGGGGCTTCACTGAAGCTTTCTTT. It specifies CASSVGTGGFTEAFF.

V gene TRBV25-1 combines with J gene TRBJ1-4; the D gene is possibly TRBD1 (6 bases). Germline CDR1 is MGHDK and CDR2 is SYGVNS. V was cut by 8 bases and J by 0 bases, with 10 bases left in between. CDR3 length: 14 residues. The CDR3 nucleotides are TGTGCCAGCCGGGACATTTCAACTAATGAAAAACTGTTTTTT. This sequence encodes CASRDISTNEKLFF.

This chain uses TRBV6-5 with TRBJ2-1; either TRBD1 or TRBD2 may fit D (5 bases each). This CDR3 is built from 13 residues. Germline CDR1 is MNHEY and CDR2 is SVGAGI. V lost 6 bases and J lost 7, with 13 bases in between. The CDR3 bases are TGTGCCAGCAGGAGGGGCAGGGATAATGAGCAGTTCTTC. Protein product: CASRRGRDNEQFF.

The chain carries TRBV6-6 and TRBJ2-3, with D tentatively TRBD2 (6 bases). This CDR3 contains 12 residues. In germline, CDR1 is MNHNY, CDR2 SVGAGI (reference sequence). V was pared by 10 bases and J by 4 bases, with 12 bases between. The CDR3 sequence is CATGRESDTQYF. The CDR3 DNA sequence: TGTGCCACCGGGCGGGAATCAGATACGCAGTATTTT.

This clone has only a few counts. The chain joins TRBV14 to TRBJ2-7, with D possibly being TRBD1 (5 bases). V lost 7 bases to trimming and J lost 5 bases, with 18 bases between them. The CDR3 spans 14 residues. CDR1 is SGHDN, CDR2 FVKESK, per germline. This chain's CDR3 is CASNPGASHHEQYF. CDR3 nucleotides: TGTGCCAGCAACCCTGGGGCTAGTCACCACGAGCAGTACTTC.

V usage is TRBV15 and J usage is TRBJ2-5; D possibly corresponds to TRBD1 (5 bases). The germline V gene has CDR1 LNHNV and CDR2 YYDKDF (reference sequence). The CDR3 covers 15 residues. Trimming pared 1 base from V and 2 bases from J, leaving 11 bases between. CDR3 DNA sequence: TGTGCCACCAGCAGAGGAAGGACAACTCAAGAGACCCAGTACTTC. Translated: CATSRGRTTQETQYF.

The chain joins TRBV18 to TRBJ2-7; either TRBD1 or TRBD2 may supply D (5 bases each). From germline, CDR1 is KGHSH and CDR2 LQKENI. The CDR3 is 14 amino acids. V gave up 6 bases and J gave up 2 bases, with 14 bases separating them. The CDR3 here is CASSRDRITYEQYF. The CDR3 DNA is TGTGCCAGCTCTCGGGACCGTATTACCTACGAGCAGTACTTC.

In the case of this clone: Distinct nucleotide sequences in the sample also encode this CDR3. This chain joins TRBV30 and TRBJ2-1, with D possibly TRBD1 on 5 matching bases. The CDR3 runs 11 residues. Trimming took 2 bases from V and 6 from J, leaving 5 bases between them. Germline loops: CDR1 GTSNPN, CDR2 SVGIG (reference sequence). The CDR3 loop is CAWSRGNEQFF. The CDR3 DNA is TGTGCCTGGAGTAGGGGCAATGAGCAGTTCTTC.

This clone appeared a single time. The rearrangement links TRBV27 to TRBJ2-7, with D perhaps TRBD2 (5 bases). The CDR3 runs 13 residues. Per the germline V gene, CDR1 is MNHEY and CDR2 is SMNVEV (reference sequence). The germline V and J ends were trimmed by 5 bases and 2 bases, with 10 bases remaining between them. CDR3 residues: CASSGGQAYEQYF. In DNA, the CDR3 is TGTGCCAGCAGTGGCGGGCAAGCCTACGAGCAGTACTTC.